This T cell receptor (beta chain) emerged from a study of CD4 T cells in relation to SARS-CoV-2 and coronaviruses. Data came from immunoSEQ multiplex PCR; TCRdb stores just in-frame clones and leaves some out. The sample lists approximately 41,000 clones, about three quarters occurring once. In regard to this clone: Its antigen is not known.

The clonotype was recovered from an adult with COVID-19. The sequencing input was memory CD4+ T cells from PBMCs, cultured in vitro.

CDR3 loop: CASCPWASGRGDEQYF. The CDR3 DNA reads as TGTGCCAGCTGCCCGTGGGCTAGCGGGAGGGGGGACGAGCAGTACTTC. This chain links TRBV28 with TRBJ2-7, with 12 bases fitting TRBD2. There are 16 residues in the CDR3. The V segment lost 8 bases and the J segment 5 bases; nucleotides outside the gene matches: 13. Germline V gene data show CDR1 as MDHEN and CDR2 as SYDVKM. Complete variable domain (other parts from reference TRBV28 and TRBJ2-7): DVKVTQSSRYLVKRTGEKVFLECVQDMDHENMFWYRQDPGLGLRLIYFSYDVKMKEKGDIPEGYSVSREKKERFSLILESASTNQTSMYLCASCPWASGRGDEQYFGPGTRLTVT.